This TCR beta chain was captured by sequencing in a study of T cell clusters in autoimmune cytopenias. Study-wide results and caveats: No cluster-lack signature appeared between secondary cytopenia and chronic lymphocytic leukemia patients, apparently due to lymphoma masking. Functional roles of the in silico T cell clusters still await experimental validation.

TRB was amplified from around 0.25 ug of peripheral blood genomic DNA per sample. This CDR3 spans 15 amino acids. Germline values: CDR1 MRHNA, CDR2 SNTAGT. With regard to this clonotype: No antigen is known for it.

Multiplex touch-down PCR amplified TRB using TRB-A and TRB-B pools in one tube. TCRdb reprocessed the multiplex PCR reads and reports one entry per CDR3 protein, with no DNA. The sample totals fewer than 4,500 distinct CDR3 sequences. These sequences were also reported in another study, on T cell repertoires in aging, cancer and after chemotherapy. That report adds: Untreated cancer patients had significantly lower blood TCR diversity than age-matched healthy donors.

The chain employs TRBV6-4 and TRBJ2-7; lacking DNA, the TRBD1 call made by TCRdb goes unchecked. The sequenced material came from peripheral blood. The sequence was obtained from a human donor in good health. CDR3: CASSEATGSSYEQYF.